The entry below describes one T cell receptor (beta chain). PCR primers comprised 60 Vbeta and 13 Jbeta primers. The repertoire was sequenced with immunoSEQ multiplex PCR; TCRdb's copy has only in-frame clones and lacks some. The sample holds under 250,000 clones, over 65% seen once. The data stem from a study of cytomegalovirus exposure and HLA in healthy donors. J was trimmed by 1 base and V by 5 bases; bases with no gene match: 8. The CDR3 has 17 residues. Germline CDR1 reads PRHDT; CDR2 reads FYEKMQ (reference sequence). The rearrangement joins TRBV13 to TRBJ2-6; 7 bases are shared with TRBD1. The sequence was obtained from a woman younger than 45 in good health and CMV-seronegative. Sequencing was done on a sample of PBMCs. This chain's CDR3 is CASSTSYRGSGANVLTF. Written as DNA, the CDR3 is TGTGCCAGCAGCACATCTTACAGGGGATCTGGGGCCAACGTCCTGACTTTC.